The 30 T cell receptor beta chains reported below all come from one sample, sequenced in a study of PD-1 blockade in classical Hodgkin lymphoma. Libraries were prepared by immunoSEQ multiplex PCR; TCRdb keeps only in-frame clonotypes and omits some of them. The sample lists tens of thousands of clones, 75% to 90% occurring once. This sample's time point: cycle 4 day 1 (C4D1), after five to seven weeks of nivolumab. Each and every patient relapsed after autologous stem cell transplantation, and patients got differing brentuximab vedotin exposure. Starting with thawed PBMCs, CD4+ T cells were purified by magnetic negative selection. This specimen was CD4+ T cells from blood, taken before the fourth cycle of nivolumab. These receptors all come from a human donor with classical Hodgkin lymphoma.

This clone was recorded once. V is TRBV7-9 and J is TRBJ1-4; D is unresolved. CDR1 and CDR2 (germline): SEHNR, FQNEAQ (reference sequence). Trimming stripped 5 bases from V and 0 bases from J, with 22 bases between. CDR3 size: 19 residues. CDR3 in amino acids: CASSARPVDYLATNEKLFF. The CDR3 DNA reads as TGTGCCAGCAGCGCCCGCCCGGTTGACTACCTTGCAACTAATGAAAAACTGTTTTTT.

This chain joins TRBV6-5 and TRBJ1-2, with a weak D call TRBD1 (5 bases). The CDR3 runs to 15 residues. Per germline, CDR1 MNHEY and CDR2 SVGAGI. Trimming cost V 2 bases and J 4 bases, with 14 bases left between them. The CDR3 DNA follows: TGTGCCAGCAGTTACACAATTACAGGCCTCTATGGCTACACCTTC. Its translation: CASSYTITGLYGYTF.

This chain uses TRBV19 with TRBJ1-1; no clear D gene. There are 15 residues in the CDR3. Trimming stripped 6 bases from V and 6 bases from J, with 20 bases between. Germline V gene lookup returns CDR1 LNHDA and CDR2 SQIVND (reference sequence). The CDR3 sequence is CASSPPTGSRAEAFF. CDR3 DNA: TGTGCCAGTAGCCCCCCAACCGGGTCGCGGGCTGAAGCTTTCTTT.

The chain recombines TRBV5-4 with TRBJ1-2; D is possibly TRBD1 (6 bases). The CDR3 is 14 residues long. Looked up from germline, CDR1 is SGHNT and CDR2 is YYREEE (reference sequence). V lost 0 bases, J lost 7 bases, and 13 bases lay in between. CDR3 protein: CASSLDVGHGGYTF. As DNA, the CDR3 is TGTGCCAGCAGCTTGGATGTGGGACATGGTGGCTACACCTTC. Full variable domain (remainder filled in from reference TRBV5-4 and TRBJ1-2): ETGVTQSPTHLIKTRGQQVTLRCSSQSGHNTVSWYQQALGQGPQFIFQYYREEENGRGNFPPRFSGLQFPNYSSELNVNALELDDSALYLCASSLDVGHGGYTFGSGTRLTVV.

V is TRBV2 and J is TRBJ2-7; D may match TRBD1 or TRBD2 (5 bases each). Germline CDR1 is SNHLY and CDR2 is FYNNEI. Between the trimmed V and J ends, which lost 2 bases and 3 bases, there was a span of 14 bases. The CDR3 is 15 amino acids. The CDR3 coding sequence is TGTGCCAGCAGTGAACCCCTTGGGACGAACTACGAGCAGTACTTC. This sequence encodes CASSEPLGTNYEQYF.

This chain joins TRBV18 and TRBJ1-4; 7 nucleotides align to TRBD1. The CDR3 runs to 14 residues. In germline, CDR1 is KGHSH, CDR2 LQKENI. V gave up 3 bases and J gave up 6 bases; unmatched junction bases: 4. This CDR3 reads CASSPLRGDEKLFF. DNA for the CDR3: TGTGCCAGCTCACCTCTCAGGGGGGATGAAAAACTGTTTTTT.

The chain couples TRBV5-1 to TRBJ2-7, with TRBD1 matching over 8 bases. Germline CDR1 is SGHRS and CDR2 is YFSETQ. The CDR3 sequence is 17 residues long. V lost 3 bases, J lost 4 bases, and 15 bases stayed unmatched. The CDR3 reads CASSSGSERTGTYEQYF. CDR3 sequence (DNA): TGCGCCAGCAGCTCGGGTTCGGAACGGACAGGGACGTACGAGCAGTACTTC.

J is TRBJ2-2 and V is TRBV18; D gene unclear. The CDR3 contains 15 residues. V dropped 2 bases and J dropped 6 bases, with 13 bases sitting between them. In germline, CDR1 is KGHSH, CDR2 LQKENI. CDR3 sequence reads: CASSPNPSVAGELFF. CDR3 coding DNA: TGTGCCAGCTCACCAAATCCATCTGTCGCCGGGGAGCTGTTTTTT.

The chain employs TRBV19 and TRBJ1-1, with a tentative D call TRBD1 (6 bases). The germline V gene has CDR1 LNHDA and CDR2 SQIVND (reference sequence). V was pared by 0 bases and J by 4 bases, with 9 bases between. The CDR3 is made up of 14 amino acids. The CDR3 DNA reads TGTGCCAGTAGTATAGATCCGGGGGCCACTGAAGCTTTCTTT. Its translation: CASSIDPGATEAFF.

This clone appeared a few times. In nucleotides, the CDR3 is TGTGCCATCAGTGAGTGGGAGACAGGGGCCAGCTCTGGAAACACCATATATTTT. Translating it yields CAISEWETGASSGNTIYF. The rearrangement joins TRBV10-3 to TRBJ1-3, with 8 bases fitting TRBD1. Germline assignment: CDR1 ENHRY and CDR2 SYGVKD. CDR3 length equals 18 residues. V was clipped by 1 base and J by 0 bases; unmatched bases: 8.

This chain joins TRBV6-1 and TRBJ1-5; the match to TRBD1 covers 12 bases. The CDR3 is 16 amino acids. CDR1 is MNHNS and CDR2 is SASEGT in the germline V gene. The trim removed 4 bases at V and 3 bases at J, leaving 4 bases unmatched. The CDR3 DNA reads TGTGCCAGCAGTGCCGGGACAGGGGGCTTCAATCAGCCCCAGCATTTT. Its translation: CASSAGTGGFNQPQHF.

This sequence joins TRBV5-1 and TRBJ1-1, with D uncertain. The CDR3 runs to 16 residues. Per germline, CDR1 SGHRS and CDR2 YFSETQ. V was trimmed by 4 bases and J by 0 bases, leaving 16 bases between them. For the CDR3, the DNA is TGCGCCAGCAGCCCCGGCACGGGAAACATGAACACTGAAGCTTTCTTT. Translated: CASSPGTGNMNTEAFF.

The V and J genes are TRBV9 and TRBJ1-3, with a weak D call TRBD1 (6 bases). Germline CDR1 SGDLS, CDR2 YYNGEE. Trimming took off 3 bases at V and 2 bases at J, with 15 bases between the two ends. The CDR3 contains 16 residues. The CDR3 here is CASSAGDTVAGNTIYF. Here the CDR3 DNA reads TGTGCCAGCAGCGCTGGGGACACCGTAGCTGGAAACACCATATATTTT.

V usage is TRBV9 and J usage is TRBJ1-2; 7 nucleotides line up with TRBD1. Germline CDR1 and CDR2: SGDLS and YYNGEE. Trimming cost V 4 bases and J 0 bases; bases outside gene matches: 9. There are 16 residues in the CDR3. CDR3 nucleotides: TGTGCCAGCAGCCCCCAACAGGGGAGGGCTAACTATGGCTACACCTTC. This gives the protein CASSPQQGRANYGYTF.

The rearrangement links TRBV7-3 to TRBJ2-3; D is unresolved. This CDR3 is built from 13 residues. Trimming left V 1 base short and J 9 bases short, with 11 bases between. The germline V gene encodes CDR1 SGHTA and CDR2 FQGTGA. CDR3 in amino acids: CASSLNSGGTQYF. As DNA, the CDR3 is TGTGCCAGCAGCTTAAATTCGGGTGGCACGCAGTATTTT.

The V gene is TRBV7-6, the J gene TRBJ2-2, with 11 bases that match TRBD1. The CDR3 runs to 17 residues. CDR1 and CDR2 (germline): SGHVS, FNYEAQ. The J segment lost 5 bases and the V segment lost 2 bases, leaving 7 bases of the junction unmatched. CDR3 coding DNA: TGTGCCAGCAGCTTAACCCCGGACAGGGGGCAGACCGGGGAGCTGTTTTTT. It translates to CASSLTPDRGQTGELFF.

In its sample, this clone was seen once. This chain links TRBV10-3 with TRBJ2-5, with 10 nucleotides matching TRBD1. J was trimmed by 4 bases and V by 2 bases; bases with no gene match: 13. Germline CDR1 and CDR2: ENHRY and SYGVKD. The CDR3 loop spans 18 amino acids. The CDR3 nucleotides are TGTGCCATCAGTGAGGCGTCGGGGATCGGGACAGGGGCAGAGACCCAGTACTTC. Translated, it gives CAISEASGIGTGAETQYF.

The chain recombines TRBV2 with TRBJ1-4; TRBD1 aligns across 7 bases. Germline V gene lookup returns CDR1 SNHLY and CDR2 FYNNEI. The CDR3 length is 14 residues. V lost 6 bases to trimming and J lost 5 bases; unmatched junction nucleotides: 6. CDR3 sequence: CASRAGQTNEKLFF. The CDR3 DNA reads as TGTGCCAGCAGAGCGGGACAGACGAATGAAAAACTGTTTTTT.

V and J are TRBV7-9 and TRBJ2-7; D not resolved. Germline CDR1 SEHNR, CDR2 FQNEAQ (reference sequence). V was trimmed by 1 base and J by 3 bases, leaving 10 bases between them. The CDR3 extends over 14 amino acids. CDR3 DNA: TGTGCCAGCAGCTTAGAGGGCCCCCACTACGAGCAGTACTTC. Encoded protein: CASSLEGPHYEQYF.

This chain links TRBV5-8 with TRBJ2-1, with D maybe TRBD1 (5 bases). CDR1 and CDR2 (germline): SGHTS, YDEGEE. This CDR3 is 13 amino acids long. Deletions cut 2 bases from V and 7 bases from J, with 10 bases between. The DNA for the CDR3 is TGTGCCAGCAGCTTTGCCAACAGGAATGAGCAGTTCTTC. It is translated as CASSFANRNEQFF.

In its sample, this clone was seen once. The rearrangement joins TRBV5-4 to TRBJ1-5; D may be TRBD1 (5 bases). Germline values: CDR1 SGHNT, CDR2 YYREEE (reference sequence). V lost 4 bases and J lost 7, with 15 bases in between. The CDR3 has 14 residues. CDR3 sequence reads: CASSKDAGEQPQHF. DNA of the CDR3: TGTGCCAGCAGCAAGGACGCGGGGGAGCAGCCCCAGCATTTT.

The chain carries TRBV4-3 and TRBJ1-2; a possible D gene is TRBD1 (5 bases). The CDR3 loop spans 14 amino acids. Germline V gene sequence: CDR1 LGHNA, CDR2 YSLEER. Trimming stripped 0 bases from V and 1 base from J, with 6 bases between. The CDR3 loop reads CASSQEQVNYGYTF. In nucleotides, the CDR3 is TGCGCCAGCAGCCAAGAACAGGTTAACTATGGCTACACCTTC.

The chain combines TRBV11-2 with TRBJ2-3; D not certain. Germline V gene sequence: CDR1 SGHAT, CDR2 FQNNGV. CDR3 length: 16 amino acids. V dropped 1 base and J dropped 0 bases, with 11 bases sitting between them. CDR3 loop: CASSLAVRTSTDTQYF. CDR3 nucleotide sequence: TGTGCCAGCAGCTTAGCTGTCAGAACAAGCACAGATACGCAGTATTTT.

The rearrangement joins TRBV2 to TRBJ2-7; maybe TRBD1 (6 bases). Trimming shortened V by 10 bases and J by 2 bases, and 12 bases separated the two germline ends. CDR1 and CDR2 from the germline V gene are SNHLY and FYNNEI. The CDR3 length is 12 residues. Written as DNA, the CDR3 is TGTGCCACCAGGACAGAGACCTACGAGCAGTACTTC. Amino acids: CATRTETYEQYF.

The chain carries TRBV6-1 and TRBJ1-2, with 8 bases lining up with TRBD1. With 2 bases clipped from V and 0 bases from J, the junction kept 8 bases outside the gene matches. This CDR3 comprises 17 residues. CDR1 is MNHNS and CDR2 is SASEGT in the germline V gene. CDR3 residues: CASSELSGQAPNYGYTF. CDR3 DNA: TGTGCCAGCAGTGAATTATCGGGACAGGCGCCTAACTATGGCTACACCTTC.

This chain connects TRBV28 to TRBJ2-1; 7 nucleotides line up with TRBD2. Germline V lookup: CDR1 MDHEN, CDR2 SYDVKM. The CDR3 contains 13 residues. V shed 5 bases, J shed 6 bases, and the junction held 4 bases outside the gene matches. CDR3 sequence reads: CASSRGGLNEQFF. CDR3 coding DNA: TGTGCCAGCAGTCGGGGAGGGCTCAATGAGCAGTTCTTC.

The chain uses TRBV18 and TRBJ1-6; 8 bases match TRBD1. The CDR3 contains 13 residues. V lost 6 bases, J lost 7 bases, and 2 bases stayed unmatched. CDR1 KGHSH and CDR2 LQKENI come from the germline V gene. In DNA, the CDR3 is TGTGCCAGCTCTGGGGACAGGAATTCACCCCTCCACTTT. Protein product: CASSGDRNSPLHF.

This clone was seen just once. J is TRBJ2-1 and V is TRBV7-3, with 9 nucleotides matching TRBD2. Germline trimming cut 2 bases from V and 6 bases from J; bases unmatched to any gene: 5. The CDR3 is made up of 15 amino acids. The germline CDR1 and CDR2 sequences are SGHTA and FQGTGA. CDR3 DNA sequence: TGTGCCAGCAGCTTAGGTAGCGGGGGCCTCAATGAGCAGTTCTTC. As protein: CASSLGSGGLNEQFF.

The V and J genes are TRBV10-3 and TRBJ1-1; D may be TRBD1 (6 bases). The germline V gene encodes CDR1 ENHRY and CDR2 SYGVKD. The CDR3 loop spans 14 amino acids. V lost 4 bases to trimming and J lost 5 bases, with 14 bases between them. CDR3 coding DNA: TGTGCCATCAGTGGAGGGGGATCCACGACTGAAGCTTTCTTT. Residues: CAISGGGSTTEAFF.

This chain uses TRBV6-5 with TRBJ1-4, with 7 bases aligning to TRBD1. The CDR3 has 14 amino acids. The J segment lost 7 bases and the V segment lost 5 bases, leaving 7 bases of the junction unmatched. Germline lookup yields CDR1 MNHEY and CDR2 SVGAGI. The CDR3 protein is CASSIQGRSEKLFF. CDR3 DNA sequence: TGTGCCAGCAGTATACAGGGGCGCAGTGAAAAACTGTTTTTT.